Listed here are 30 T cell receptor beta chains from one sample, sequenced in a study of shared clonotypes between healthy human individuals. CD8 cells regarded as naive lacked CD45RO, were positively chosen for CCR7, and omitted terminally differentiated effector memory CD45RA+ cells. The data were produced by immunoSEQ multiplex PCR, yet TCRdb's version contains in-frame clones alone and is incomplete. The table records around 2,000,000 clones, approximately 94% of them present only once. Source material: naive CD8+ T cells from PBMCs. The receptors originated from a man between 18 and 35 years old in good health. Some clones in this sample may be carry-over from other donors' samples.

A single count supports this clone. This chain links TRBV11-1 with TRBJ1-1; D call uncertain. Trimming took 2 bases from V and 4 from J, leaving 11 bases between them. This CDR3 region has 14 residues. Germline-derived CDR1 and CDR2 are SGHAT and FQDESV (reference sequence). CDR3: CASSLHLDGTEAFF. The DNA for the CDR3 is TGTGCCAGCAGCTTACACCTGGATGGCACTGAAGCTTTCTTT.

The chain recombines TRBV9 with TRBJ2-1, with 9 bases matching TRBD2. This CDR3 contains 15 residues. From germline, CDR1 is SGDLS and CDR2 YYNGEE. The V and J ends lost 1 base and 8 bases, in that order; junction bases with no gene match: 7. CDR3 residues: CASSVSGTSIDEQFF. CDR3 coding DNA: TGTGCCAGCAGCGTATCTGGGACTAGCATCGATGAGCAGTTCTTC.

V gene TRBV9 combines with J gene TRBJ1-1, with D possibly TRBD1 on 6 matching bases. V lost 3 bases and J 3 bases, leaving 18 bases between the germline ends. The germline V gene encodes CDR1 SGDLS and CDR2 YYNGEE. The CDR3 is 16 residues long. The CDR3 loop reads CASSGPKGEMDTEAFF. The CDR3 nucleotides are TGTGCCAGCAGCGGCCCAAAGGGGGAGATGGACACTGAAGCTTTCTTT.

The J gene is TRBJ2-1, the V gene TRBV28, with D uncertain. Germline assignment: CDR1 MDHEN and CDR2 SYDVKM. The CDR3 spans 11 residues. Trimming removed 6 bases from V and 9 bases from J, with 9 bases in between. As DNA, the CDR3 is TGTGCCAGCAGAAGAGGAGTTGAGCAGTTCTTC. Its translation is CASRRGVEQFF.

On this clone: Distinct nucleotide sequences in the sample also encode this CDR3. The chain couples TRBV7-9 to TRBJ2-7; D not resolved. The CDR3 is 12 amino acids. CDR1 is SEHNR, CDR2 FQNEAQ, per germline (reference sequence). V was trimmed by 5 bases and J by 6 bases, leaving 11 bases between them. The CDR3 spells CASSLGRVEQYF. For the CDR3, the DNA is TGTGCCAGCAGCCTAGGACGGGTCGAGCAGTACTTC.

This clone was found once. This chain joins TRBV12-5 and TRBJ2-1; D is unresolved. This CDR3 region has 15 residues. V lost 0 bases to trimming and J lost 4 bases, with 10 bases between them. Germline V CDR1 and CDR2: LGHNT, FRNRAP. In DNA form, the CDR3 reads TGTGCTAGTGGTTTGGTACCTCCCGTTTACAATGAGCAGTTCTTC. It specifies CASGLVPPVYNEQFF.

The V call is TRBV19, the J call TRBJ2-1, with D possibly matching TRBD1 (5 bases). This CDR3 is 15 amino acids long. V lost 2 bases and J lost 2, with 10 bases in between. Germline V gene lookup returns CDR1 LNHDA and CDR2 SQIVND (reference sequence). The CDR3 region is CASSITGSPYNEQFF. CDR3 in DNA: TGTGCCAGTAGTATAACAGGTTCACCCTACAATGAGCAGTTCTTC.

The J gene is TRBJ2-1, the V gene TRBV6-5, with D tentatively TRBD2 (5 bases). CDR3 length: 15 residues. Germline assignment: CDR1 MNHEY and CDR2 SVGAGI. Between the trimmed V and J ends, which lost 0 bases and 8 bases, there was a span of 14 bases. As DNA, the CDR3 is TGTGCCAGCAGTTACTCTCCTCCGTATAGCGATGAGCAGTTCTTC. Amino acid sequence: CASSYSPPYSDEQFF.

The chain carries TRBV2 and TRBJ2-1, with unresolved D. Trimming removed 6 bases from V and 4 bases from J, with 16 bases in between. The germline gives CDR1 SNHLY, CDR2 FYNNEI. CDR3 size: 15 residues. The CDR3 DNA reads as TGTGCCAGCAGCCCCGTCGGGCCATTGTACAATGAGCAGTTCTTC. Residues: CASSPVGPLYNEQFF.

This clone was counted a few times. The J gene is TRBJ1-1, the V gene TRBV20-1; D gene uncertain. V was cut by 7 bases and J by 6 bases, with 6 bases left in between. The CDR3 spans 9 residues. Germline CDR1 reads DFQATT; CDR2 reads SNEGSKA (reference sequence). CDR3 protein: CSGHPEAFF. The CDR3 DNA reads TGCAGTGGACACCCTGAAGCTTTCTTT.

The chain has TRBV7-9 and TRBJ1-2; TRBD1 aligns across 11 bases. The CDR3 covers 15 residues. V lost 5 bases and J lost 7; bases outside the gene matches: 9. Germline assignment: CDR1 SEHNR and CDR2 FQNEAQ (reference sequence). The CDR3 is CASSLGQGARLGYTF. As DNA, the CDR3 is TGTGCCAGCAGCCTAGGACAGGGGGCTAGACTTGGCTACACCTTC.

This chain connects TRBV4-1 to TRBJ1-2; D not certain. V gave up 0 bases and J gave up 1 base, with 15 bases separating them. Germline V lookup: CDR1 MGHRA, CDR2 YSYEKL. The CDR3 consists of 17 residues. DNA of the CDR3: TGCGCCAGCAGCCAAGATGGCACCGCTCCGCGTAACTATGGCTACACCTTC. Residues: CASSQDGTAPRNYGYTF.

As regards this clone: The sample holds other DNA sequences that translate to the same CDR3. CDR3 nucleotide sequence: TGTGCCAGCAGCAGCTTCGGAGATACGCAGTATTTT. Its protein is CASSSFGDTQYF. The chain links TRBV27 to TRBJ2-3; D gene ambiguous. The germline CDR1 and CDR2 sequences are MNHEY and SMNVEV (reference sequence). V lost 6 bases and J lost 5, with 9 bases in between. This CDR3 is 12 amino acids long.

V gene TRBV2 combines with J gene TRBJ2-7; D is ambiguous. The CDR3 runs to 13 residues. Germline CDR1 and CDR2: SNHLY and FYNNEI. The V end was cut by 2 bases, the J end by 2 bases, with 7 bases between. CDR3 sequence (DNA): TGTGCCAGCAGTGAAACGAGGACCTACGAGCAGTACTTC. This translates into CASSETRTYEQYF.

The V and J genes are TRBV5-5 and TRBJ2-7; TRBD2 aligns across 10 bases. The CDR3 spans 19 residues. V gave up 0 bases and J gave up 7 bases; unmatched junction bases: 19. Germline V gene sequence: CDR1 SGHKS, CDR2 YYEKEE (reference sequence). Written as DNA, the CDR3 is TGTGCCAGCAGCTTGGGTTTAGCTAGCGGGAGCCTCGGCATTGGGGAGCAGTACTTC. It is translated as CASSLGLASGSLGIGEQYF.

This chain connects TRBV4-2 to TRBJ2-7, with no clear D. CDR3 length: 14 amino acids. V lost 2 bases and J 1 base, leaving 9 bases between the germline ends. Germline V lookup: CDR1 LGHNA, CDR2 YNFKEQ. The DNA for the CDR3 is TGTGCCAGCAGCCAACCAGGTACATCCTACGAGCAGTACTTC. This translates into CASSQPGTSYEQYF.

This chain connects TRBV9 to TRBJ2-7, with TRBD1 matching over 9 bases. CDR3 length: 15 residues. With 1 base clipped from V and 1 base from J, the junction kept 3 bases outside the gene matches. The germline V gene encodes CDR1 SGDLS and CDR2 YYNGEE. CDR3 DNA: TGTGCCAGCAGCGTAATGGGGACAGGGTCCTACGAGCAGTACTTC. Its translation: CASSVMGTGSYEQYF. Supplemented by reference TRBV9 and TRBJ2-7, the full variable domain reads DSGVTQTPKHLITATGQRVTLRCSPRSGDLSVYWYQQSLDQGLQFLIQYYNGEERAKGNILERFSAQQFPDLHSELNLSSLELGDSALYFCASSVMGTGSYEQYFGPGTRLTVT.

This clone was counted once. V is TRBV19 and J is TRBJ2-7; perhaps TRBD1 as D (5 bases). Germline V gene data show CDR1 as LNHDA and CDR2 as SQIVND (reference sequence). V was shortened by 3 bases and J by 6 bases, with 12 bases between the two germline ends. The CDR3 runs 13 residues. The CDR3 DNA sequence: TGTGCCAGTAGTATCACCCCAGGGCCCGAGCAGTACTTC. This translates into CASSITPGPEQYF.

The chain carries TRBV4-1 and TRBJ2-1, with 12 bases fitting TRBD1. Germline CDR1 MGHRA, CDR2 YSYEKL. The ends lost 1 base at V and 7 bases at J; junction bases unmatched: 2. This CDR3 has 15 residues. The CDR3 bases are TGCGCCAGCAGCCAAGTGGGACAGGGGGCGAATGAGCAGTTCTTC. Translating it yields CASSQVGQGANEQFF.

The gene calls are TRBV10-3 and TRBJ2-7, with 9 bases that match TRBD1. The junction had 4 bases not matched to a gene; V was cut back by 2 bases and J by 2 bases. This CDR3 spans 15 amino acids. Germline values: CDR1 ENHRY, CDR2 SYGVKD. For the CDR3, the DNA is TGTGCCATCAGTGAGACGACAGGGGGGCCCTACGAGCAGTACTTC. This gives the protein CAISETTGGPYEQYF.

The genes are TRBV6-5 and TRBJ2-7; D possibly uses TRBD1 or TRBD2 (5 bases each). V was trimmed by 6 bases and J by 5 bases, leaving 14 bases between them. The CDR3 sequence is 13 residues long. The germline V gene encodes CDR1 MNHEY and CDR2 SVGAGI. This CDR3 is CASSAHWDHEQYF. The CDR3 nucleotides are TGTGCCAGCAGCGCGCACTGGGACCACGAGCAGTACTTC.

The chain couples TRBV6-5 to TRBJ1-5; D is undetermined. Germline assignment: CDR1 MNHEY and CDR2 SVGAGI. This CDR3 contains 13 residues. The V end lost 0 bases, the J end lost 3 bases, and 3 bases lay between the germline ends. The CDR3 DNA sequence: TGTGCCAGCAGTTACTCAGACAATCAGCCCCAGCATTTT. Protein: CASSYSDNQPQHF.

The CDR3: CASSHSGGGEYF. The CDR3 nucleotides are TGTGCCAGCAGCCACTCGGGGGGCGGGGAGTACTTC. The chain combines TRBV27 with TRBJ2-7; a weak D match, TRBD2 (7 bases). This CDR3 region has 12 residues. Trimming stripped 6 bases from V and 11 bases from J, with 17 bases between. Germline V lookup: CDR1 MNHEY, CDR2 SMNVEV (reference sequence).

This clone was seen just once. V and J are TRBV9 and TRBJ2-1; 8 nucleotides line up with TRBD2. The V and J ends lost 1 base and 6 bases, in that order; junction bases with no gene match: 6. The CDR3 totals 15 residues. In germline, CDR1 is SGDLS, CDR2 YYNGEE. The CDR3 bases are TGTGCCAGCAGCGTAATCAGCGGGAGTCCCAATGAGCAGTTCTTC. This codes for CASSVISGSPNEQFF.

The chain carries TRBV9 and TRBJ2-5, with 8 bases identical to TRBD1. CDR1 is SGDLS and CDR2 is YYNGEE in the germline V gene. Losses at the gene ends were 2 bases for V and 2 bases for J; bases not matched to a gene: 5. This CDR3 is 15 amino acids long. As DNA, the CDR3 is TGTGCCAGCAGCGTTAGGGACAGGAGGCAAGAGACCCAGTACTTC. Its translation is CASSVRDRRQETQYF.

The chain is built from TRBV27 and TRBJ2-7, with 7 positions matching TRBD1. The length of the CDR3 is 17 residues. The junction had 15 bases not matched to a gene; V was cut back by 4 bases and J by 3 bases. Germline assignment: CDR1 MNHEY and CDR2 SMNVEV (reference sequence). DNA for the CDR3: TGTGCCAGCAGTTCGAGTATTCCCGGGACAGCGAACTACGAGCAGTACTTC. Protein product: CASSSSIPGTANYEQYF.

The chain recombines TRBV4-3 with TRBJ2-1; 9 bases fit TRBD2. This CDR3 spans 17 amino acids. V was clipped by 1 base and J by 4 bases; unmatched bases: 8. In germline, CDR1 is LGHNA, CDR2 YSLEER. The CDR3 protein is CASSQVSSLAGYNEQFF. The CDR3 nucleotides are TGCGCCAGCAGCCAAGTGAGCAGTCTAGCGGGATACAATGAGCAGTTCTTC.

This clone has just one count. In DNA form, the CDR3 reads TGTGCCAGCAGCCAAAACAGGGGTATTTACAATGAGCAGTTCTTC. This translates into CASSQNRGIYNEQFF. The chain links TRBV7-8 to TRBJ2-1, with 7 bases that match TRBD1. CDR1 and CDR2 from the germline V gene are SGHVS and FQNEAQ. This CDR3 has 15 residues. The V segment lost 5 bases and the J segment 4 bases; nucleotides outside the gene matches: 8.

The rearrangement links TRBV15 to TRBJ1-5; D not certain. V was shortened by 1 base and J by 4 bases, with 8 bases between the two germline ends. Germline V gene sequence: CDR1 LNHNV, CDR2 YYDKDF (reference sequence). There are 14 residues in the CDR3. The CDR3 DNA sequence: TGTGCCACCAGCAGAGGCAGGATGAATCAGCCCCAGCATTTT. It encodes CATSRGRMNQPQHF.

As to this clone: This sample includes further DNA sequences coding for the same CDR3. This chain joins TRBV4-1 and TRBJ1-2, with a tentative D call TRBD1 (6 bases). This CDR3 has 14 residues. Germline assignment: CDR1 MGHRA and CDR2 YSYEKL. V gave up 1 base and J gave up 4 bases, with 10 bases separating them. Here the CDR3 reads CASSQGGGGYGYTF. The CDR3 DNA sequence: TGCGCCAGCAGCCAAGGTGGAGGGGGCTATGGCTACACCTTC.